Listed here are 7 T cell receptor beta chains from one sample, sequenced in a study of Tregs in tolerant kidney transplant recipients. Repertoires were generated with immunoSEQ multiplex PCR, while TCRdb's copy carries only in-frame clones and drops some. In all, the sample yields roughly 32,000 clones. The sequenced sample was CD8+ T cells from blood, obtained before the transplant. The receptors shown here come from a human donor who received a combined kidney and bone marrow transplant.

Comment on this clone: The read terminates 3 residues ahead of where the CDR3 ends, so the germline J gene completes it. This sequence joins TRBV18 and TRBJ2-7; weak D call: TRBD1 (6 bases). Deletions cut 3 bases from V and 6 bases from J, with 18 bases between. The CDR3 contains 15 residues. CDR1 KGHSH and CDR2 LQKENI come from the germline V gene. CDR3 DNA, as far as it was read: TGTGCCAGCTCACCCTGGGACACCGGGGCAGGCGAG. Its protein product is CASSPWDTGAGE. The CDR3 in its entirety is CASSPWDTGAGEQYF. The full variable domain, with the rest looked up from reference TRBV18 and TRBJ2-7, is NAGVMQNPRHLVRRRGQEARLRCSPMKGHSHVYWYRQLPEEGLKFMVYLQKENIIDESGMPKERFSAEFPKEGPSILRIQQVVRGDSAAYFCASSPWDTGAGEQYFGPGTRLTVT.

Comment on this clone: The CDR3 extends 3 residues past the end of the read, so its final part is completed from the germline J gene. The chain carries TRBV6-2 or TRBV6-3 and TRBJ2-2, with TRBD1 matching 8 bases. J gave up 6 bases and V 0 bases, and 3 bases lay outside the gene matches. The CDR3 consists of 15 residues. Germline V gene sequence: CDR1 MNHEY, CDR2 SVGEGT. CDR3 protein: CASSYSGQGAGELFF. The sequenced part of the CDR3 DNA is TGTGCCAGCAGTTACTCCGGACAGGGTGCCGGGGAG.

Worth noting for this clone: The read comes to an end 3 residues before the CDR3 does, leaving the germline J gene to fill in the end. The chain is built from TRBV5-6 and TRBJ2-7, with D tentatively TRBD1 (5 bases). The CDR3 is 14 residues long. V was shortened by 0 bases and J by 4 bases, with 11 bases between the two germline ends. The V gene's germline CDR1 is SGHDT and CDR2 YYEEEE. The CDR3 loop is CASSLVRVGYEQYF. The sequenced CDR3 bases are TGTGCCAGCAGCTTGGTCAGGGTGGGGTACGAG.

A note on this clone: The read halts 3 residues ahead of the CDR3 end, with the missing end drawn from the germline J gene. The chain recombines TRBV7-2 with TRBJ1-4; D not certain. CDR3 size: 13 residues. The V end was cut by 4 bases, the J end by 7 bases, with 10 bases between. Looked up from germline, CDR1 is SGHTA and CDR2 is FQGNSA. This CDR3 reads CASSSAGVEKLFF. CDR3 DNA, as far as it was read: TGTGCCAGCAGCTCCGCCGGGGTTGAAAAA.

Concerning this clone: From the germline J gene comes the end of the CDR3, since the read stops 3 residues before it. This chain links TRBV7-9 with TRBJ1-1; weak D call: TRBD1 (5 bases). Germline V gene sequence: CDR1 SEHNR, CDR2 FQNEAQ (reference sequence). V was trimmed by 5 bases and J by 3 bases, leaving 13 bases between them. CDR3 length: 14 residues. The CDR3 reads CASSPTGRDTEAFF. The sequenced CDR3 bases are TGTGCCAGCAGCCCCACCGGCAGGGACACTGAA.

Remarks on this clone: The read halts 3 residues ahead of the CDR3 end, with the missing end drawn from the germline J gene. The chain carries TRBV19 and TRBJ2-1; D uncertain. Germline values: CDR1 LNHDA, CDR2 SQIVND (reference sequence). The CDR3 has 14 amino acids. Deletions cut 1 base from V and 5 bases from J, with 9 bases between. The part of the CDR3 DNA that was read is TGTGCCAGTAGTATAGCCAACAGAAACAATGAG. The encoded protein is CASSIANRNNE. The entire CDR3 is CASSIANRNNEQFF.

Notes on this clone: The read comes to an end 3 residues before the CDR3 does, leaving the germline J gene to fill in the end. V and J are TRBV10-2 and TRBJ2-3; 7 bases match TRBD2. Per germline, CDR1 WSHSY and CDR2 SAAADI. This CDR3 is built from 14 residues. Trimming took 6 bases from V and 3 from J; bases not matched to a gene: 6. CDR3 bases read: TGCGCCAGCAGGATAAGCGGGGTAACAGATACG. Protein product: CASRISGVTDT. The CDR3 in its entirety is CASRISGVTDTQYF.